This TCR beta chain was observed in a study of blood T cell repertoires in COVID-19. Looked up from germline, CDR1 is MNHEY and CDR2 is SMNVEV (reference sequence). Trimming stripped 0 bases from V and 1 base from J, with 16 bases between. This CDR3 comprises 17 residues. The assay was immunoSEQ multiplex PCR, and TCRdb's table has in-frame clones only and misses some. The table shows 250,000 or so clones, with approximately 90% occurring only once. This rearrangement joins TRBV27 to TRBJ2-7; D may be TRBD2 (5 bases). Sequences were obtained from PBMCs or T cells enriched from blood (not recorded which). This sequence was found in a man aged 45-60 years who had been exposed to COVID-19. CDR3 sequence reads: CASSLSNTGIYSYEQYF. The CDR3 nucleotides are TGTGCCAGCAGTTTATCTAATACCGGGATTTATTCCTACGAGCAGTACTTC.